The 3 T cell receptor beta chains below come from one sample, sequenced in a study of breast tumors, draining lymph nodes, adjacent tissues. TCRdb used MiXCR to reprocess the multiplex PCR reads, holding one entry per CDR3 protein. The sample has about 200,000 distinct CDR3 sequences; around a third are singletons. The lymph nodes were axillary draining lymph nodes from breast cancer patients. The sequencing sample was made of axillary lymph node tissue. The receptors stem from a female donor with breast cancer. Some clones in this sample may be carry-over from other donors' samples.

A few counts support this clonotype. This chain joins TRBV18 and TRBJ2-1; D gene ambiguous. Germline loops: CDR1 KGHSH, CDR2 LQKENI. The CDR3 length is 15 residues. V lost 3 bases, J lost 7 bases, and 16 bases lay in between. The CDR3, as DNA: TGTGCCAGCTCACCGCGACAAGGCTGGGGTAATGAGCAGTTCTTC. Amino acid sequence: CASSPRQGWGNEQFF.

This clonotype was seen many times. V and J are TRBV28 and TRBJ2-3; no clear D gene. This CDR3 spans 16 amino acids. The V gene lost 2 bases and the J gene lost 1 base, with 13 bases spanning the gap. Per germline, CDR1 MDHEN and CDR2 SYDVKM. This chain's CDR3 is CASSLIDAVRTDTQYF. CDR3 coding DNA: TGTGCCAGCAGTTTAATTGACGCGGTGCGCACAGATACGCAGTATTTT.

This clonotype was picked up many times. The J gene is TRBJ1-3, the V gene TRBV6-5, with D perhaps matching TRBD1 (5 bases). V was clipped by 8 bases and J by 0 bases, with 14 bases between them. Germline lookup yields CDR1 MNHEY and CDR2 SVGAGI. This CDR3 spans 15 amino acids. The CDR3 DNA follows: TGTGCCAGCTCCGGAGGGGAAAACTCTGGAAACACCATATATTTT. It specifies CASSGGENSGNTIYF.